This T cell receptor (beta chain) was sequenced for a study of regulatory T cells in long-lasting Graves disease. Combining iRepertoire HTBI primers with Arm-PCR of CDR3 regions, the authors built TCR beta libraries. Each CDR3 protein gets one entry after TCRdb re-called the multiplex PCR reads with MiXCR. The sample lists 620,000 or so distinct CDR3 sequences; about 15% were seen once. This CDR3 has 13 amino acids. V lost 1 base, J lost 5 bases, and 9 bases lay in between. CDR1 and CDR2 from the germline V gene are SGHTA and FQGTGA. The time point is: newly diagnosed GD, antithyroid drugs for less than 3 months. Isolated PBMC RNA provided the starting material for the TCR library. Separately, the same data were catalogued under a study of T cells in Graves' hyperthyroidism and ophthalmopathy. That source adds: It was uncontrolled infection, other autoimmune disease, pregnancy or lactation that excluded patients. The TCR CDR3 first-round RT-PCR relied on the HTBI primer set.

The receptor was derived from a woman aged 30 to 39 with Graves disease. This rearrangement joins TRBV7-3 to TRBJ2-7; D not resolved. The specimen comprised peripheral blood mononuclear cells (PBMCs), sampled at new diagnosis, from a patient treated with antithyroid drugs. The CDR3 DNA is TGTGCCAGCAGCTTAAATGCCCGAGACGAGCAGTACTTC. This encodes CASSLNARDEQYF.